This TCR beta chain was obtained from a study of blood T cell repertoires in COVID-19. TCRdb keeps only in-frame clones here, not all; method: immunoSEQ multiplex PCR. Counted here are roughly 350,000 clones, about 90% occurring once; the ten biggest clones make up roughly 3%. The V gene lost 6 bases and the J gene lost 1 base, with 13 bases spanning the gap. Looked up from germline, CDR1 is SGHVS and CDR2 is FNYEAQ. The CDR3 extends over 16 amino acids. The chain carries TRBV7-6 and TRBJ1-6, with no clear D. The receptor was derived from a woman between 18 and 29 years old who had recovered from COVID-19. Sequenced: peripheral blood. DNA for the CDR3: TGTGCCAGCAGTCCTTCCCTGGCTTCCTATAATTCACCCCTCCACTTT. It is translated as CASSPSLASYNSPLHF.